This record covers a single T cell receptor (beta chain). These data are taken from a study of control samples from healthy donors and cancer patients. Data came from immunoSEQ multiplex PCR; TCRdb stores just in-frame clones and leaves some out. The sample holds 45,000 or so clones, around 87% seen once. This CDR3 has 15 amino acids. Trimming removed 0 bases from V and 1 base from J, with 9 bases in between. The germline V gene has CDR1 SGHTA and CDR2 FQGTGA. This chain joins TRBV7-3 and TRBJ2-5; D not resolved. The specimen sequenced was PBMCs. This receptor was identified in a woman between 55 and 75 years old with lung cancer. In DNA form, the CDR3 reads TGTGCCAGCAGCTTAACCCGAACGACCCAAGAGACCCAGTACTTC. As protein: CASSLTRTTQETQYF. Supplemented by reference TRBV7-3 and TRBJ2-5, the full variable domain reads GAGVSQTPSNKVTEKGKYVELRCDPISGHTALYWYRQSLGQGPEFLIYFQGTGAADDSGLPNDRFFAVRPEGSVSTLKIQRTERGDSAVYLCASSLTRTTQETQYFGPGTRLLVL.